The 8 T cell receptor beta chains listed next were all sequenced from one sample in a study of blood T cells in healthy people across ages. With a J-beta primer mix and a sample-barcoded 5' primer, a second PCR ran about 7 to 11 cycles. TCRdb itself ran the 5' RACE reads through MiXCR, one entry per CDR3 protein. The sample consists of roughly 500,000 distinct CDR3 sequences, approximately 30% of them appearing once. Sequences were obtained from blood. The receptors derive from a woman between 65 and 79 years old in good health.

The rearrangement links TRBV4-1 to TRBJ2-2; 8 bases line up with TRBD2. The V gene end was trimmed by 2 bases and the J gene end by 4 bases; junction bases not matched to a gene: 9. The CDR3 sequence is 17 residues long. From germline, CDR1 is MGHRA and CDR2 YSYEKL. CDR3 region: CASSQMGRGAPTGELFF. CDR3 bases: TGCGCCAGCAGCCAAATGGGGCGGGGGGCCCCCACCGGGGAGCTGTTTTTT.

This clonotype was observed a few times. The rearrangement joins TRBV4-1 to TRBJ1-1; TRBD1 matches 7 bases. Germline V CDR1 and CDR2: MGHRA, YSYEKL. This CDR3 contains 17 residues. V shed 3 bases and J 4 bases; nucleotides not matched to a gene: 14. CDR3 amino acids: CASSQRLRQGLGTEAFF. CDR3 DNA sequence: TGCGCCAGCAGCCAGAGGCTACGACAGGGTTTAGGCACTGAAGCTTTCTTT.

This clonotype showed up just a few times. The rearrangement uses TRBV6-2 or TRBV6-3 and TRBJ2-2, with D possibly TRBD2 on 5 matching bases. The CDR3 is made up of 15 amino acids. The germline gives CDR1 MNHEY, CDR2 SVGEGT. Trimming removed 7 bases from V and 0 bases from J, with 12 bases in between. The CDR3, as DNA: TGTGCCAGCACCTTTCGGGAAACGAACACCGGGGAGCTGTTTTTT. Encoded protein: CASTFRETNTGELFF.

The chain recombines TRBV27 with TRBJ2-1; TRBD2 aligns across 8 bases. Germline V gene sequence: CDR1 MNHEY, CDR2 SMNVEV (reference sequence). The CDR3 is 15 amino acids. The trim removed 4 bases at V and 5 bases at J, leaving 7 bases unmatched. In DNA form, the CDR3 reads TGTGCCAGCAGTTCCCCCGGGGGGGGACACAATGAGCAGTTCTTC. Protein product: CASSSPGGGHNEQFF.

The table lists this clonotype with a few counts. The CDR3 bases are TGTGCCAGCAGCTTAGATAGGGTCCAGACGGACATTCAGTACTTC. It yields the protein CASSLDRVQTDIQYF. The V gene is TRBV7-2, the J gene TRBJ2-4, with no clear D. The germline gives CDR1 SGHTA, CDR2 FQGNSA. V was trimmed by 1 base and J by 8 bases, leaving 15 bases between them. The CDR3 runs 15 residues.

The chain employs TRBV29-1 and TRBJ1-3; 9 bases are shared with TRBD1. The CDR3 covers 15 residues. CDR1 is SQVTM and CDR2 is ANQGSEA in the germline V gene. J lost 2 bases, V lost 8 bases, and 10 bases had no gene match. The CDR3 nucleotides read TGCAGCCCCCCCCTGGGACAGGGTACTGGAAACACCATATATTTT. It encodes CSPPLGQGTGNTIYF.

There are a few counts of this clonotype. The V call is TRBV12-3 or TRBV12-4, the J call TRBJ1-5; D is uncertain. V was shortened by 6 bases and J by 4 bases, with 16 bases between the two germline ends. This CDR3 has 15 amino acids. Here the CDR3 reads CASRYSGDSNQPQHF. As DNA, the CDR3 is TGTGCCAGCAGATACTCCGGCGACTCGAATCAGCCCCAGCATTTT.

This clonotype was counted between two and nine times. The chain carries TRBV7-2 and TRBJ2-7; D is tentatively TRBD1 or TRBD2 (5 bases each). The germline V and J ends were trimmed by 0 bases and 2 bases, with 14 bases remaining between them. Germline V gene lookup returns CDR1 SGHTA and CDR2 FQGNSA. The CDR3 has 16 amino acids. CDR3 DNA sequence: TGTGCCAGCAGCTTAGCGGGGACGGGGCCCGCCTACGAGCAGTACTTC. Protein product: CASSLAGTGPAYEQYF. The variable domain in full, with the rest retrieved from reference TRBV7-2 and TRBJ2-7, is GAGVSQSPSNKVTEKGKDVELRCDPISGHTALYWYRQSLGQGLEFLIYFQGNSAPDKSGLPSDRFSAERTGGSVSTLTIQRTQQEDSAVYLCASSLAGTGPAYEQYFGPGTRLTVT.